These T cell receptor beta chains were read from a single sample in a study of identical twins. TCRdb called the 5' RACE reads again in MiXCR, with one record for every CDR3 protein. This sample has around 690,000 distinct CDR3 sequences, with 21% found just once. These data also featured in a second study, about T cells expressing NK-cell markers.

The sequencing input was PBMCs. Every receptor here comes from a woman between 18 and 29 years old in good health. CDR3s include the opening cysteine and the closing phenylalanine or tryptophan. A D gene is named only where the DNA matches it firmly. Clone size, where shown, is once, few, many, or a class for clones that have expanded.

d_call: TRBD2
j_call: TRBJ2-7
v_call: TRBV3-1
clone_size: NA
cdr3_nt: TGTGCCAGCAGCCAGCCGGGACTAGCGGGAGACCCTTTGTACGAGCAGTACTTC
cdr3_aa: CASSQPGLAGDPLYEQYF

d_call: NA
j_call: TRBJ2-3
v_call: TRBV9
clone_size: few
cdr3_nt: TGTGCCAGCAGCGTAGGGATAGCAAGGGGCTCAGATACGCAGTATTTT
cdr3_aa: CASSVGIARGSDTQYF

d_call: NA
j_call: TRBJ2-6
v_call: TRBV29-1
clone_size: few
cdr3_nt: TGCAGCGTTGTTAGTCAGCTGGAGACCTCTGGGGCCAACGTCCTGACTTTC
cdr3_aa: CSVVSQLETSGANVLTF

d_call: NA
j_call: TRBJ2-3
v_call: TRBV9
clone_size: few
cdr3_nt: TGTGCCAGCAGCGGTGTCCCCGGAGATACGCAGTATTTT
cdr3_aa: CASSGVPGDTQYF

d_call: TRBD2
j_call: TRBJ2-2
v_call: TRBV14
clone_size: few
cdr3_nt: TGTGCCAGCAGAGAGGGACTAGCGGCCACCGGGGAGCTGTTTTTT
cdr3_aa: CASREGLAATGELFF

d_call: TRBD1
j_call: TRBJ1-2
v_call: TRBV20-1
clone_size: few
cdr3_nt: TGCAGTGCTAGTACCCAGGGGGCGGGAAACTATGGCTACACCTTC
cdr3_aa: CSASTQGAGNYGYTF

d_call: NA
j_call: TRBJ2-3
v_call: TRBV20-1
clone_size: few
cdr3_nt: TGCAGTGCTGGAGGAGGAACTAGCACAGATACGCAGTATTTT
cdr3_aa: CSAGGGTSTDTQYF

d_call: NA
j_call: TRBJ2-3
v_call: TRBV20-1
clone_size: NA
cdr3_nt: TGCAGTGCTCCCGGACCTGGCATCACAGATACGCAGTATTTT
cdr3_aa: CSAPGPGITDTQYF

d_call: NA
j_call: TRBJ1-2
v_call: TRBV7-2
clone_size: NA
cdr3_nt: TGTGCCAGCAGCTTAGTTTCGGGGGGCTACACCTTC
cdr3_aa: CASSLVSGGYTF

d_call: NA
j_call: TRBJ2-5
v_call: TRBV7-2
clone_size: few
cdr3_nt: TGTGCCAGCAGCTTAGATCCAGTAAGGGAGACCCAGTACTTC
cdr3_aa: CASSLDPVRETQYF

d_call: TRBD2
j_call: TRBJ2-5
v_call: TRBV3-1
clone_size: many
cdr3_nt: TGTGCCAGCAGCCAAGTGACTAGCGGGGGCCTTCCGAGGACCCAGTACTTC
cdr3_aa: CASSQVTSGGLPRTQYF

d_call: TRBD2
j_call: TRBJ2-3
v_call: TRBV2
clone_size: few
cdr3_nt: TGTGCCAGCAGTCCTACTAGCGGGGGATTCACAGATACGCAGTATTTT
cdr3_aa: CASSPTSGGFTDTQYF

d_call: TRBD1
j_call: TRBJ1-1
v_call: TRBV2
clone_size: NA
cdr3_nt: TGTGCCAGCCCTCCAGGGGGTTCGGCACGAACAAACACTGAAGCTTTCTTT
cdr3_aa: CASPPGGSARTNTEAFF

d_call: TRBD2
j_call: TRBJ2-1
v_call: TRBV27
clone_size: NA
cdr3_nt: TGTGCCAGCAGTCCCCTATCGGGAGGAAACAATGAGCAGTTCTTC
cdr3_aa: CASSPLSGGNNEQFF

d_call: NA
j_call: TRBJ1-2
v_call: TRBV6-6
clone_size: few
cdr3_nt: TGTGCCAGCAGCCCCGGGGAGGGCCATGGCTACACCTTC
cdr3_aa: CASSPGEGHGYTF

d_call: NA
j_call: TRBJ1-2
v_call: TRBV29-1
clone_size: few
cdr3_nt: TGCAGCGTTTCGATCGTCAAGGATAACTATGGCTACACCTTC
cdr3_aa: CSVSIVKDNYGYTF

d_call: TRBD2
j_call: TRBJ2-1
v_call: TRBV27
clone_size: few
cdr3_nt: TGTGCCAGCAGTCCAAGATCAGCGGGAGCCAACTACAATGAGCAGTTCTTC
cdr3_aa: CASSPRSAGANYNEQFF

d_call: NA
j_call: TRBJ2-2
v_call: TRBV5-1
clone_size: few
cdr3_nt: TGCGCCAGCAGCACGGCAGACACCACCGGGGAGCTGTTTTTT
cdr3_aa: CASSTADTTGELFF

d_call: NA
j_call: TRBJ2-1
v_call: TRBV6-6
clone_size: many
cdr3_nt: TGTGCCAGCAGTTACCCGGGAGCCCATGAGCAGTTCTTC
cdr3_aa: CASSYPGAHEQFF

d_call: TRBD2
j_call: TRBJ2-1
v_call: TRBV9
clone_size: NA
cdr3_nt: TGTGCCAGCAGCGATCGACTAGCGGGTTACAATGAGCAGTTCTTC
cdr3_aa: CASSDRLAGYNEQFF

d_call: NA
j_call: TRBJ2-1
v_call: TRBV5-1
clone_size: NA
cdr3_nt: TGCGCCAGCAGCCTCCTACCCAATGAGCAGTTCTTC
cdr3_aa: CASSLLPNEQFF

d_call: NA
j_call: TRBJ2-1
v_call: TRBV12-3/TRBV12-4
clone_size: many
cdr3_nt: TGTGCCAGCAATCCTCGGGTAGGGGCAGGTGAGCAGTTCTTC
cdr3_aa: CASNPRVGAGEQFF

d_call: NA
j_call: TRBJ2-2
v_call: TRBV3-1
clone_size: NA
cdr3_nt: TGTGCCAGCAGTTTCCAGGGGACCGTAACCGGGGAGCTGTTTTTT
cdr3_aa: CASSFQGTVTGELFF

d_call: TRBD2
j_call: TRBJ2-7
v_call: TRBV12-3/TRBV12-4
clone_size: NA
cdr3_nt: TGTGCCAGCAGTTCTAAGCGGGAGGACACCTACGAGCAGTACTTC
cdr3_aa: CASSSKREDTYEQYF

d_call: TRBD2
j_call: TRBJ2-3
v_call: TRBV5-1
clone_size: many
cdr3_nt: TGCGCCAGCAGCTCCAATCTAGCGGGTGATGGCACAGATACGCAGTATTTT
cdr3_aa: CASSSNLAGDGTDTQYF

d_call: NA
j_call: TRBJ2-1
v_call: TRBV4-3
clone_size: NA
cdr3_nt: TGCGCCAGCAGCCAAGATTATCTGGCGGGCTACTACAATGAGCAGTTCTTC
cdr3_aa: CASSQDYLAGYYNEQFF

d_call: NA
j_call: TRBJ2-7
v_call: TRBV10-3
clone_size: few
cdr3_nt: TGTGCCATCAGTGAGTTAGTCGAGCAGTACTTC
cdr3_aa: CAISELVEQYF

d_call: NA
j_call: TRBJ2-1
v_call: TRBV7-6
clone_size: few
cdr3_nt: TGTGCCAGCAGGGCAGGGGGACTGCACAATGAGCAGTTCTTC
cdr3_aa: CASRAGGLHNEQFF

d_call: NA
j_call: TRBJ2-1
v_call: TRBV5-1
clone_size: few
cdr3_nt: TGCGCCAGCAGCGGCCAGGACTCCTACAATGAGCAGTTCTTC
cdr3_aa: CASSGQDSYNEQFF

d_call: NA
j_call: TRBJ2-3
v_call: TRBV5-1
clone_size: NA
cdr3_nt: TGCGCCAGCAGCTTGGCCGGGAGAGAGAATACGCAGTATTTT
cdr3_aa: CASSLAGRENTQYF

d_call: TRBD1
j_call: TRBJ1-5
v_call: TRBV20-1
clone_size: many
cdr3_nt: TGCAGTGCTAGAGTGGGACAGCAAAATCAGCCCCAGCATTTT
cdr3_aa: CSARVGQQNQPQHF

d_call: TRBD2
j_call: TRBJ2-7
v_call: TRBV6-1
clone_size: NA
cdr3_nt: TGTGCCAGCAGACGGGGGACTAGCGGTACCTACGAGCAGTACTTC
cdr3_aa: CASRRGTSGTYEQYF

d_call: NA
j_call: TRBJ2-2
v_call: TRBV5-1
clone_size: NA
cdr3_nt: TGCGCCAGCAGCTTCTGGGGGCTAAACACCGGGGAGCTGTTTTTT
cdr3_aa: CASSFWGLNTGELFF

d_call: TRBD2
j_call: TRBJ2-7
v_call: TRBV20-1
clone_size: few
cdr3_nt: TGCAGTGCTAGAGATCAGAGCGGGGCCCACGAGCAGTACTTC
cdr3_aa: CSARDQSGAHEQYF

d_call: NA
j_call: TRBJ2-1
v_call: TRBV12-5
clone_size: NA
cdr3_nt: TGTGCTAGTGGGCCTAGTAGGGTTGAGCAGTTCTTC
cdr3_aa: CASGPSRVEQFF

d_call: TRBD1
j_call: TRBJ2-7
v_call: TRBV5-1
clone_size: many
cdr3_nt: TGCGCCAGCAGCTTGGATGGGACAGGAGCCTACGAGCAGTACTTC
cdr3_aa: CASSLDGTGAYEQYF

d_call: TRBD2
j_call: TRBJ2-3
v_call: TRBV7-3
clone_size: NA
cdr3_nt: TGTGCCAGCAGCTCGGTTGGGACTAGCGGCACAGATACGCAGTATTTT
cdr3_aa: CASSSVGTSGTDTQYF

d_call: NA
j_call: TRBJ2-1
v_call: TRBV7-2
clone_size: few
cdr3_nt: TGTGCCAGCAGCTACATTCGGGATGAGCAGTTCTTC
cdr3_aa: CASSYIRDEQFF

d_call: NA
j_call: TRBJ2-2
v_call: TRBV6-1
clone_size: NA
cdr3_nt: TGTGCCAGCATTGAGTTTGGCACCGGGGAGCTGTTTTTT
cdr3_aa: CASIEFGTGELFF

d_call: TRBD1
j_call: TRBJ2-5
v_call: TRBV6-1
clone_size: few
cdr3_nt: TGTGCCAGCAGTCCAATGGGACAGGTCCAAGAGACCCAGTACTTC
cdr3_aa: CASSPMGQVQETQYF

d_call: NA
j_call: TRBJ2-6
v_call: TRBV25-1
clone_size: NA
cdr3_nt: TGTGCCAGCAGCCTAAGGGGGTGGGGGGCCAACGTCCTGACTTTC
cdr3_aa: CASSLRGWGANVLTF